The following is a TCR beta chain sequence with its context. In the same sample, other DNA sequences code for this CDR3. The PCR made use of 60 Vbeta and 13 Jbeta primers. Sequenced by immunoSEQ multiplex PCR; TCRdb stores in-frame clones only, minus some. Of about 140,000 clones listed, around three quarters were seen once; the top ten hold around 1.9%. The sample originates from a study of cytomegalovirus exposure and HLA in healthy donors. Trimming removed 0 bases at V and 2 bases at J, with 5 bases between. CDR1 is SGDLS and CDR2 is YYNGEE in the germline V gene. The CDR3 totals 13 residues. The chain is built from TRBV9 and TRBJ1-1; D ambiguous. Material for sequencing was PBMCs. This TCR was sampled from a woman aged 55-69 years in good health and CMV-seropositive. For the CDR3, the DNA is TGTGCCAGCAGCGTAGAACAAAACACTGAAGCTTTCTTT. This translates into CASSVEQNTEAFF.